The 26 T cell receptor beta chains below come from one sample, sequenced in a study of regulatory T cells in long-lasting Graves disease. Time point noted: newly diagnosed GD, antithyroid drugs for less than 3 months. RNA from PBMCs was the source of the TCR library. To make TCR beta libraries, researchers used iRepertoire HTBI primers and Arm-PCR of CDR3 regions. One entry per CDR3 protein results from TCRdb running MiXCR on the multiplex PCR reads. The sample shows hundreds of thousands of distinct CDR3 sequences, less than 20% of them seen only once. This sample was also put to use in a study of T cells in Graves' hyperthyroidism and ophthalmopathy.

The source material was peripheral blood mononuclear cells (PBMCs), sampled at new diagnosis, from a patient treated with antithyroid drugs. Source of these receptors: a woman under 40 with Graves disease.

This clonotype was counted a few times. The rearrangement joins TRBV7-3 to TRBJ2-3, with D unresolved. Germline values: CDR1 SGHTA, CDR2 FQGTGA. The germline V and J ends were trimmed by 1 base and 3 bases, with 11 bases remaining between them. The CDR3 covers 15 residues. CDR3 amino acids: CASSLSGLQTDTQYF. DNA for the CDR3: TGTGCCAGCAGCTTAAGCGGTCTCCAAACAGATACGCAGTATTTT.

The chain carries TRBV18 and TRBJ2-1, with 9 bases fitting TRBD2. CDR3 length equals 18 residues. Trimming removed 1 base from V and 5 bases from J; junction bases left unmatched: 12. Germline CDR1 KGHSH, CDR2 LQKENI. The CDR3 sequence is CASSPLYTGLAENNEQFF. CDR3 coding DNA: TGTGCCAGCTCACCACTGTACACGGGACTAGCTGAGAACAATGAGCAGTTCTTC.

This clonotype was counted between two and nine times. V and J are TRBV28 and TRBJ2-7; 8 nucleotides match TRBD2. CDR1 and CDR2 from the germline V gene are MDHEN and SYDVKM. J gave up 4 bases and V 5 bases, and 10 bases lay outside the gene matches. CDR3 length: 15 residues. CDR3 amino acids: CASSRPGGADYEQYF. The CDR3, as DNA: TGTGCCAGCAGTCGTCCGGGAGGGGCTGATTACGAGCAGTACTTC.

This clonotype has at least ten counts. The chain employs TRBV28 and TRBJ2-3; 8 nucleotides line up with TRBD1. V trimming: 6 bases; J trimming: 5 bases; junction bases outside the gene matches: 7. The CDR3 loop spans 14 amino acids. From germline, CDR1 is MDHEN and CDR2 SYDVKM. In nucleotides, the CDR3 is TGTGCCAGCAGCAGACAGGGGAAAGTAGATACGCAGTATTTT. It specifies CASSRQGKVDTQYF. Full variable domain (missing parts from reference TRBV28 and TRBJ2-3): DVKVTQSSRYLVKRTGEKVFLECVQDMDHENMFWYRQDPGLGLRLIYFSYDVKMKEKGDIPEGYSVSREKKERFSLILESASTNQTSMYLCASSRQGKVDTQYFGPGTRLTVL.

The table lists this clonotype with a few counts. The chain couples TRBV28 to TRBJ1-4; D gene unclear. CDR1 is MDHEN and CDR2 is SYDVKM in the germline V gene. The CDR3 spans 14 residues. Trimming removed 2 bases at V and 3 bases at J, with 7 bases between. The CDR3 here is CASSLGVANEKLFF. Written as DNA, the CDR3 is TGTGCCAGCAGTTTAGGGGTGGCTAATGAAAAACTGTTTTTT.

The chain employs TRBV24-1 and TRBJ2-4; 10 positions agree with TRBD1. With V trimmed by 3 bases and J by 0 bases, 13 bases remained unmatched. Germline V lookup: CDR1 KGHDR, CDR2 SFDVKD. The CDR3 has 20 amino acids. CDR3 protein: CATSDPDRGQTGLAKNIQYF. The DNA for the CDR3 is TGTGCCACCAGTGATCCTGACAGGGGGCAAACCGGACTAGCCAAAAACATTCAGTACTTC.

In its sample, this clonotype was seen many times. V usage is TRBV11-2 and J usage is TRBJ2-7; the match to TRBD2 covers 10 bases. The junction had 5 bases not matched to a gene; V was cut back by 5 bases and J by 1 base. Germline V CDR1 and CDR2: SGHAT, FQNNGV. The CDR3 runs 15 residues. The CDR3 DNA sequence: TGTGCCAGCAGCCCAACTAGCGGGGCATCCTACGAGCAGTACTTC. Protein sequence: CASSPTSGASYEQYF.

This clonotype was detected many times. The rearrangement uses TRBV7-2 and TRBJ2-5; D remains unclear. Germline values: CDR1 SGHTA, CDR2 FQGNSA. The V end was cut by 1 base, the J end by 7 bases, with 7 bases between. The length of the CDR3 is 12 residues. CDR3 in amino acids: CASSLGYGTQYF. In nucleotides, the CDR3 is TGTGCCAGCAGCTTAGGGTACGGGACCCAGTACTTC.

This clonotype was seen ten or more times. The chain combines TRBV2 with TRBJ2-2; 10 bases map to TRBD1. The V and J ends lost 6 bases and 7 bases, in that order; junction bases with no gene match: 8. Germline V CDR1 and CDR2: SNHLY, FYNNEI. The CDR3 totals 15 residues. Written as DNA, the CDR3 is TGTGCCAGCAGAGGGACAGGGGTATCAGGCGGGGAGCTGTTTTTT. It yields the protein CASRGTGVSGGELFF.

In its sample, this clonotype was seen once. The chain uses TRBV19 and TRBJ2-1, with TRBD2 matching 8 bases. After removal of 5 bases from V and 4 bases from J, the junction contained 7 bases not matched to a gene. This CDR3 has 15 amino acids. Per germline, CDR1 LNHDA and CDR2 SQIVND (reference sequence). The CDR3 protein is CASSLTSAPYNEQFF. The CDR3 bases are TGTGCCAGTAGTCTGACTAGCGCTCCTTACAATGAGCAGTTCTTC.

The V gene is TRBV27, the J gene TRBJ1-5, with TRBD1 as a possible D gene (6 bases). Germline CDR1 reads MNHEY; CDR2 reads SMNVEV (reference sequence). Between the trimmed V and J ends, which lost 7 bases and 8 bases, there was a span of 18 bases. The CDR3 covers 14 residues. The chain's CDR3 is CASMGAGAGEPQHF. The DNA of the CDR3 is TGTGCCAGCATGGGGGCGGGGGCCGGAGAGCCCCAGCATTTT.

This clonotype has a count of ten or more. V is TRBV2 and J is TRBJ2-2, with TRBD2 identical over 7 bases. Germline values: CDR1 SNHLY, CDR2 FYNNEI. V gave up 4 bases and J gave up 1 base; unmatched junction bases: 9. There are 17 residues in the CDR3. CDR3 in DNA: TGTGCCAGCAGTGGTTCGGGAGGCAGGCAGAACACCGGGGAGCTGTTTTTT. Its protein is CASSGSGGRQNTGELFF.

There are a few counts of this clonotype. This chain connects TRBV7-9 to TRBJ2-1; D is ambiguous. The CDR3 sequence is 12 residues long. Trimming removed 2 bases from V and 7 bases from J, with 6 bases in between. Looked up from germline, CDR1 is SEHNR and CDR2 is FQNEAQ (reference sequence). The CDR3 coding sequence is TGTGCCAGCAGCTTAAGTACGAATGAGCAGTTCTTC. Residues: CASSLSTNEQFF.

The chain carries TRBV19 and TRBJ2-1; D is possibly TRBD1 or TRBD2 (5 bases each). V lost 6 bases to trimming and J lost 10 bases, with 25 bases between them. Per germline, CDR1 LNHDA and CDR2 SQIVND (reference sequence). The CDR3 runs to 16 residues. The CDR3 DNA reads as TGTGCCAGTAGGGAGTTAAAGAGGGGAGCCGCCGGGGAGCAGTTCTTC. Its protein is CASRELKRGAAGEQFF.

This rearrangement joins TRBV20-1 to TRBJ2-1; 12 bases are shared with TRBD2. CDR1 and CDR2 from the germline V gene are DFQATT and SNEGSKA (reference sequence). This CDR3 is built from 17 residues. Trimming at V came to 2 bases and at J to 1 base, leaving 6 bases not matched to a gene. CDR3 region: CSARLAGGPESYNEQFF. CDR3 nucleotides: TGCAGTGCTAGACTAGCGGGAGGGCCTGAATCCTACAATGAGCAGTTCTTC.

Many counts were recorded for this clonotype. This rearrangement joins TRBV25-1 to TRBJ2-7; 11 bases map to TRBD1. The germline gives CDR1 MGHDK, CDR2 SYGVNS. This CDR3 region has 16 residues. The ends lost 4 bases at V and 2 bases at J; junction bases unmatched: 7. DNA of the CDR3: TGTGCCAGCAGTGCCCCCCCGGGACAGGGGGCCTACGAGCAGTACTTC. Protein sequence: CASSAPPGQGAYEQYF.

This clonotype was recorded many times. V gene TRBV28 combines with J gene TRBJ2-7, with D possibly TRBD1 on 6 matching bases. The ends were cut back, 6 bases at V and 2 bases at J, with 20 bases in the middle. Germline CDR1 reads MDHEN; CDR2 reads SYDVKM. The CDR3 totals 16 residues. The CDR3: CASRPTSGTPTYEQYF. In DNA, the CDR3 is TGTGCCAGCAGGCCGACCTCCGGGACACCAACCTACGAGCAGTACTTC.

In its sample, this clonotype was seen many times. V is TRBV19 and J is TRBJ2-1, with 8 bases fitting TRBD2. CDR3 size: 16 residues. Germline values: CDR1 LNHDA, CDR2 SQIVND (reference sequence). V shed 9 bases and J 4 bases; nucleotides not matched to a gene: 14. CDR3 bases: TGTGCCAGCACTCCGGGACTAGGGAGAGTATACAATGAGCAGTTCTTC. It specifies CASTPGLGRVYNEQFF.

This clonotype came up many times. V gene TRBV7-3 combines with J gene TRBJ1-2; TRBD1 aligns across 10 bases. The ends lost 4 bases at V and 4 bases at J; junction bases unmatched: 6. Germline CDR1 SGHTA, CDR2 FQGTGA. The CDR3 runs to 15 residues. The CDR3 loop is CASSYGQGDIYGYTF. CDR3 DNA: TGTGCCAGCAGCTACGGACAGGGGGACATCTATGGCTACACCTTC.

The V and J genes are TRBV10-3 and TRBJ1-1; weak D call: TRBD1 (5 bases). In germline, CDR1 is ENHRY, CDR2 SYGVKD. The CDR3 is 15 residues long. CDR3 sequence (DNA): TGTGCTTCCGGCGGGGCTGGCGGAGTGAACACTGAAGCTTTCTTT. Protein sequence: CASGGAGGVNTEAFF.

This clonotype appeared once. This clone may be a read error of a much larger clone one base away. The rearrangement joins TRBV2 to TRBJ2-2; TRBD2 might be the D (5 bases). The CDR3 is 15 residues long. V was shortened by 2 bases and J by 4 bases, with 11 bases between the two germline ends. The V gene's germline CDR1 is SNHLY and CDR2 FYNNEI. DNA for the CDR3: TGTGCCAGCAGTGAACGGAGGAGTGTCACCGGGGAGCTGTTTTTT. As protein: CASSERRSVTGELFF.

This clonotype appeared a few times. The V call is TRBV7-2, the J call TRBJ2-3, with TRBD2 matching 10 bases. The V segment lost 4 bases and the J segment 0 bases; nucleotides outside the gene matches: 10. CDR3 size: 18 residues. Per the germline V gene, CDR1 is SGHTA and CDR2 is FQGNSA. The CDR3 bases are TGTGCCAGCAGCTCAAGGTCTAGCGGGAGACCTAGCACAGATACGCAGTATTTT. Amino acid sequence: CASSSRSSGRPSTDTQYF.

The chain carries TRBV5-1 and TRBJ2-6; D uncertain. Trimming took 7 bases from V and 3 from J, leaving 8 bases between them. CDR3 length: 13 residues. CDR1 is SGHRS and CDR2 is YFSETQ in the germline V gene. The CDR3 DNA reads TGCGCCAGCCGGCTAGGTGGGGCCAACGTCCTGACTTTC. Translation: CASRLGGANVLTF. Filled out from reference TRBV5-1 and TRBJ2-6, the complete variable domain reads KAGVTQTPRYLIKTRGQQVTLSCSPISGHRSVSWYQQTPGQGLQFLFEYFSETQRNKGNFPGRFSGRQFSNSRSEMNVSTLELGDSALYLCASRLGGANVLTFGAGSRLTVL.

This chain links TRBV3-1 with TRBJ1-2; D possibly corresponds to TRBD1 (5 bases). The germline CDR1 and CDR2 sequences are LGHDT and YNNKEL (reference sequence). The CDR3 consists of 14 residues. V lost 4 bases and J lost 3, with 12 bases in between. The CDR3 DNA sequence: TGTGCCAGCAGCCGGGACCAGGTGGACTATGGCTACACCTTC. Its translation is CASSRDQVDYGYTF.

This clonotype was picked up many times. The chain uses TRBV7-2 and TRBJ1-2, with 11 bases that match TRBD1. CDR3 length: 15 residues. Germline loops: CDR1 SGHTA, CDR2 FQGNSA. The trim removed 1 base at V and 5 bases at J, leaving 3 bases unmatched. The CDR3 loop reads CASSLDRDRGYGYTF. For the CDR3, the DNA is TGTGCCAGCAGCTTAGATCGGGACAGGGGGTATGGCTACACCTTC.

As for this clonotype: Just one base apart from a much larger clone, this may be a read error. The conserved final phenylalanine or tryptophan is absent from the CDR3, which likely points to a read error. CDR3 sequence reads: CASRSTGGNTEAFS. The CDR3 DNA sequence: TGTGCCAGCAGGTCTACAGGGGGGAACACTGAAGCTTTCTCT. This rearrangement joins TRBV6-1 to TRBJ1-1; 8 positions match TRBD1. The trim removed 6 bases at V and 1 base at J, leaving 4 bases unmatched. The CDR3 runs 14 residues. Per the germline V gene, CDR1 is MNHNS and CDR2 is SASEGT.